The rows below give T cell receptor beta chains drawn from one sample of a study of T cells after yellow fever vaccination. MiXCR, run by TCRdb on the 5' RACE reads, gives a single entry per CDR3 protein. The sample lists some 670,000 distinct CDR3 sequences, 10% to 15% occurring once. Here the sequenced sample was PBMCs, taken on the day of the yellow fever booster vaccination. The receptors originated from a man between 25 and 39 years old who received the YFV17D yellow fever vaccine. Both conserved end residues are part of each CDR3. A D gene is named only where the DNA matches it firmly. Size values are once, few and many counts, or a class for expanded clones, and some rows have none.

clone_size j_call v_call d_call cdr3_nt cdr3_aa
NA TRBJ2-1 TRBV5-6 TRBD2 TGTGCCAGCAGCTTACCCGGGACTAACAATGAGCAGTTCTTC CASSLPGTNNEQFF
few TRBJ2-7 TRBV20-1 NA TGCATGGCGGAAGTCGGGGAGCAGTACTTC CMAEVGEQYF
many TRBJ2-1 TRBV29-1 TRBD2 TGCAGCGGGGGACTAGCGGAGCGTTACAATGAGCAGTTCTTC CSGGLAERYNEQFF
NA TRBJ2-5 TRBV7-2 NA TGTGCCAGCAGCGCCTCCTGGGGGGAGACCCAGTACTTC CASSASWGETQYF
few TRBJ2-7 TRBV12-3/TRBV12-4 NA TGTGCCAGCAGTTTTATCGGGAGCTCCTACGAGCAGTACTTC CASSFIGSSYEQYF
NA TRBJ1-5 TRBV20-1 NA TGCAGTGCTAGTAGCACGAGCAATCAGCCCCAGCATTTT CSASSTSNQPQHF
few TRBJ2-3 TRBV20-1 TRBD1 TGCAGTGCAAAAACAGGGGGTGGCACAGATACGCAGTATTTT CSAKTGGGTDTQYF
NA TRBJ2-1 TRBV4-1 NA TGCGCCAGCAGCCAAGCAATCAGTTCCTACAATGAGCAGTTCTTC CASSQAISSYNEQFF
many TRBJ1-1 TRBV6-5 NA TGTGCCAGCAGTTACAGTCAGAGGAACACTGAAGCTTTCTTT CASSYSQRNTEAFF
NA TRBJ1-1 TRBV5-5 NA TGTGCCAGCAGTAAGGGAGCGGCTGAAGCTTTCTTT CASSKGAAEAFF
NA TRBJ2-2 TRBV7-9 TRBD2 TGTGCCAGCAGCCCCTATTTGGCGGGAGACGTTTCCGGGGAGCTGTTTTTT CASSPYLAGDVSGELFF
many TRBJ2-7 TRBV28 NA TGTGCCAGCAGTTTTCCCAGGGTAGGGTTTGTCGAAGGGGAGCAGTACTTC CASSFPRVGFVEGEQYF